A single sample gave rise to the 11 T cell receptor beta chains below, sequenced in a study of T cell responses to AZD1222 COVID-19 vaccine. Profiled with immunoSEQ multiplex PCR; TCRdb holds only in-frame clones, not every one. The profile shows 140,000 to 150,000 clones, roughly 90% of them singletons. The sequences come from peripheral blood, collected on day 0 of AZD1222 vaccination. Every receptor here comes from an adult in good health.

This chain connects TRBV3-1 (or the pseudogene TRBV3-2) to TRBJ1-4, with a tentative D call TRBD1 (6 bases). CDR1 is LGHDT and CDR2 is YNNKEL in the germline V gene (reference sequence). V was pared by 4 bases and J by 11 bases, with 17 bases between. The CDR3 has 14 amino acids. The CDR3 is CASSPAGGARKLFF. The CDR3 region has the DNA TGTGCCAGCAGCCCTGCCGGGGGGGCGCGCAAACTGTTTTTT.

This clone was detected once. This CDR3 is CASSIGRYSGRAISYNEQFF. DNA of the CDR3: TGTGCCAGTAGTATCGGGAGGTATAGCGGGAGGGCCATTTCCTACAATGAGCAGTTCTTC. J is TRBJ2-1 and V is TRBV19; 11 bases map to TRBD2. This CDR3 contains 20 residues. CDR1 and CDR2 from the germline V gene are LNHDA and SQIVND (reference sequence). Germline trimming cut 3 bases from V and 1 base from J; bases unmatched to any gene: 14.

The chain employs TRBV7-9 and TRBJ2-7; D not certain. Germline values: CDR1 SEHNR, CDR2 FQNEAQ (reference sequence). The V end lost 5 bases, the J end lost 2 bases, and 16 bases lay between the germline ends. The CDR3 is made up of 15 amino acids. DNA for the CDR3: TGTGCCAGCAGCCCCCTCACGGACGGAGCCTACGAGCAGTACTTC. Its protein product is CASSPLTDGAYEQYF.

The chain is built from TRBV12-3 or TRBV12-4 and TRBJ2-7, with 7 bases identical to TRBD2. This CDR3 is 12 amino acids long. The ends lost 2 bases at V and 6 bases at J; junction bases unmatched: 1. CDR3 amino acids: CASSLTGGEQYF. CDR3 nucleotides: TGTGCCAGCAGTTTAACGGGGGGCGAGCAGTACTTC.

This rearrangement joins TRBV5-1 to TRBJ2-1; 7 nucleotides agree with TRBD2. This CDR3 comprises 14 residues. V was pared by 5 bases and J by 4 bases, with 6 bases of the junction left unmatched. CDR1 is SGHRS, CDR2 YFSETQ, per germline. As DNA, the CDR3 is TGCGCCAGCAGGCGAAGCGGGGTTTACAATGAGCAGTTCTTC. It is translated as CASRRSGVYNEQFF.

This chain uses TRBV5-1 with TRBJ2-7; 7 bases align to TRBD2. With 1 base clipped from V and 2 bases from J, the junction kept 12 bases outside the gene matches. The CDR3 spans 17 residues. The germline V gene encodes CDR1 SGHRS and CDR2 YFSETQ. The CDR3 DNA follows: TGCGCCAGCAGCTTGAGGGTAGCGGGCACCTACGCCTACGAGCAGTACTTC. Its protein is CASSLRVAGTYAYEQYF.

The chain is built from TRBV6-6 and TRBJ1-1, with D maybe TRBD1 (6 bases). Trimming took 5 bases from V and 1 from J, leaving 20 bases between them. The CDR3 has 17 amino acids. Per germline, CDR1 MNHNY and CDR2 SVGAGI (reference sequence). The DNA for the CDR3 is TGTGCCAGCAGTCCCAGGCGGGGGACACAGGGGAACACTGAAGCTTTCTTT. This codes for CASSPRRGTQGNTEAFF.

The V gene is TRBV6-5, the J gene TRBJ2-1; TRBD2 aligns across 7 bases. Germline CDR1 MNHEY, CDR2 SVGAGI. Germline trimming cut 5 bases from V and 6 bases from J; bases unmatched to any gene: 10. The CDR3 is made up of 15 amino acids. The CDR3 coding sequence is TGTGCCAGCAGTCCCTCGCGACGGGGGGTCAATGAGCAGTTCTTC. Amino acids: CASSPSRRGVNEQFF.

CDR3 protein: CASSEDGVGGADTQYF. The CDR3 DNA sequence: TGTGCCAGCAGTGAAGATGGGGTAGGAGGGGCAGATACGCAGTATTTT. The chain employs TRBV6-1 and TRBJ2-3; D might be TRBD2 (6 bases). The germline gives CDR1 MNHNS, CDR2 SASEGT. The CDR3 sequence is 16 residues long. Trimming removed 1 base from V and 4 bases from J, with 15 bases in between.

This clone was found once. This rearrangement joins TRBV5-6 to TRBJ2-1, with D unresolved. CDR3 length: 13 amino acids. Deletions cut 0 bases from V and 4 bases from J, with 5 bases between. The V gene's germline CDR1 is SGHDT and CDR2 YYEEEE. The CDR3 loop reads CASSLVGYNEQFF. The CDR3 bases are TGTGCCAGCAGCTTGGTAGGGTACAATGAGCAGTTCTTC.

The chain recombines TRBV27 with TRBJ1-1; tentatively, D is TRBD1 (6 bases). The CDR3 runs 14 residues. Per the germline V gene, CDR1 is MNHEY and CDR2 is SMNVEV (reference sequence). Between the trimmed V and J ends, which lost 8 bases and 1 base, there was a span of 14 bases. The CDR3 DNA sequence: TGTGCCAGCCACAGGGAAGGAACGAACACTGAAGCTTTCTTT. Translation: CASHREGTNTEAFF.